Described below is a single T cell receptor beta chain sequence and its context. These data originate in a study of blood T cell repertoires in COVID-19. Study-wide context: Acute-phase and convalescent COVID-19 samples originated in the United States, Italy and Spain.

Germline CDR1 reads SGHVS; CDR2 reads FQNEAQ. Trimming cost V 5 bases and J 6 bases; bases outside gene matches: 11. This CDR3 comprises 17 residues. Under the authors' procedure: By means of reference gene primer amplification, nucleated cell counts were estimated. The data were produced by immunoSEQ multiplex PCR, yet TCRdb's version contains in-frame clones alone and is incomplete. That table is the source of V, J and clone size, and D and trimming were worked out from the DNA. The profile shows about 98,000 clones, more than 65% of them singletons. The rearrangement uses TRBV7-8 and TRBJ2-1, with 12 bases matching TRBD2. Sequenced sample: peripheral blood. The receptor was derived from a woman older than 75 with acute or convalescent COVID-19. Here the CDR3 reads CASSPMGGLAGTNEQFF. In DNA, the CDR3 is TGTGCCAGCAGCCCAATGGGAGGACTAGCGGGGACCAATGAGCAGTTCTTC.